These T cell receptor beta chains were read from a single sample in a study of cytomegalovirus exposure and HLA in healthy donors. The data were produced by immunoSEQ multiplex PCR, yet TCRdb's version contains in-frame clones alone and is incomplete. In the table there are 150,000 to 200,000 clones, about four fifths of which are singletons. The sample taken for sequencing was PBMCs. These receptors were obtained from a man younger than 45 in good health and CMV-seronegative. Both conserved end residues are part of each CDR3. The order of the fields is D gene, J gene, V gene, clone size, CDR3 protein, CDR3 DNA. The D gene is left open where the match is weak. Clone size is stated in some rows and not others, as once, few, many or a class when expanded.

.	TRBJ2-7	TRBV5-8	few	CASSSQGLSYEQYF	TGTGCCAGCAGCTCCCAGGGGCTTTCCTACGAGCAGTACTTC
TRBD1	TRBJ2-3	TRBV19	.	CASSPRLDRVADTQYF	TGTGCCAGTAGTCCCAGGCTCGACAGGGTGGCAGATACGCAGTATTTT
TRBD1	TRBJ2-7	TRBV6-1	few	CASSEFGTGPYEQYF	TGTGCCAGCAGTGAATTTGGGACAGGACCCTACGAGCAGTACTTC
.	TRBJ1-4	TRBV23-1	.	CASSQSEGLMGNEKLFF	TGCGCCAGCAGTCAATCGGAGGGCCTTATGGGGAATGAAAAACTGTTTTTT
TRBD2	TRBJ2-2	TRBV7-3	.	CASSLTRGGSGELFF	TGTGCCAGCAGCTTAACGCGCGGGGGGTCCGGGGAGCTGTTTTTT
TRBD1	TRBJ1-6	TRBV7-8	.	CASSPSGTGDSPLHF	TGTGCCAGCAGCCCTTCCGGGACAGGCGATTCACCCCTCCACTTT
TRBD1	TRBJ1-5	TRBV29-1	.	CSPGTGRKNQPQHF	TGCAGCCCCGGGACAGGCCGAAAAAATCAGCCCCAGCATTTT
TRBD2	TRBJ2-3	TRBV28	.	CASSFGGGGTQYF	TGTGCCAGCAGTTTCGGCGGGGGAGGTACGCAGTATTTT
TRBD1	TRBJ1-2	TRBV28	.	CASTNLQGSGYTF	TGTGCCAGCACGAACTTACAGGGGTCTGGCTACACCTTC
TRBD1	TRBJ1-5	TRBV28	.	CASTEGQVSGQPQHF	TGTGCCAGCACGGAGGGACAGGTCTCCGGACAGCCCCAGCATTTT
.	TRBJ2-5	TRBV30	.	CAWSSGIQETQYF	TGTGCCTGGAGTAGCGGCATCCAAGAGACCCAGTACTTC
TRBD1	TRBJ2-7	TRBV6-5	.	CASSYSWTGDYEQYF	TGTGCCAGCAGTTACTCGTGGACAGGAGACTACGAGCAGTACTTC
TRBD1	TRBJ2-7	TRBV5-1	.	CASSLSMGQGGSEQYF	TGCGCCAGCAGCTTGTCAATGGGACAGGGGGGCTCCGAGCAGTACTTC
TRBD2	TRBJ2-3	TRBV27	.	CASNLSGGVGDTQYF	TGTGCCAGCAACCTTAGCGGGGGGGTGGGAGATACGCAGTATTTT
.	TRBJ1-4	TRBV5-1	few	CASSLVGHSEKLFF	TGCGCCAGCAGCTTGGTCGGACACAGTGAAAAACTGTTTTTT
.	TRBJ2-7	TRBV28	.	CASSFEVRQGRSYEQYF	TGTGCCAGCAGTTTTGAGGTGAGGCAGGGCCGGTCCTACGAGCAGTACTTC
TRBD1	TRBJ2-7	TRBV18	.	CASASQGAGSYEQYF	TGTGCCAGCGCATCACAGGGGGCCGGCTCCTACGAGCAGTACTTC
TRBD1	TRBJ2-6	TRBV5-1	.	CASSLDRGPGANVLTF	TGCGCCAGCAGCTTGGACAGGGGGCCGGGGGCCAACGTCCTGACTTTC
.	TRBJ2-2	TRBV6-5	.	CASSGLASTGELFF	TGTGCCAGCAGTGGGCTAGCGAGCACCGGGGAGCTGTTTTTT
TRBD1	TRBJ2-4	TRBV27	.	CASSSVTGGRNIQYF	TGTGCCAGCAGTTCCGTAACAGGGGGGAGAAACATTCAGTACTTC
.	TRBJ1-3	TRBV6-1	.	CASSKGWTAGNTIYF	TGTGCCAGCAGTAAGGGTTGGACAGCTGGAAACACCATATATTTT
.	TRBJ1-5	TRBV4-1	.	CASSQDSSNQPQHF	TGCGCCAGCAGCCAAGATTCAAGCAATCAGCCCCAGCATTTT
.	TRBJ1-1	TRBV12-5	.	CASGLEAGAEAFF	TGTGCTAGTGGTTTGGAGGCGGGGGCTGAAGCTTTCTTT
.	TRBJ1-2	TRBV7-9	.	CASSRPTNFGASGYTF	TGTGCCAGCAGCCGTCCTACCAATTTTGGGGCTTCTGGCTACACCTTC
.	TRBJ2-1	TRBV13	.	CASSSHFRQYNEQFF	TGTGCCAGCAGCTCCCACTTCCGACAGTACAATGAGCAGTTCTTC
.	TRBJ1-1	TRBV5-1	.	CASRGGDTNTEAFF	TGCGCCAGCAGAGGGGGAGATACGAACACTGAAGCTTTCTTT
TRBD1	TRBJ2-1	TRBV5-1	.	CASSLPGQSYNEQFF	TGCGCCAGCAGCTTACCGGGACAGTCCTACAATGAGCAGTTCTTC
TRBD1	TRBJ2-1	TRBV7-9	.	CASSFQTGGLYNEQFF	TGTGCCAGCAGCTTCCAGACAGGGGGCCTTTACAATGAGCAGTTCTTC
.	TRBJ2-2	TRBV7-9	.	CASSLAALDTGELFF	TGTGCCAGCAGCTTAGCAGCTTTGGACACCGGGGAGCTGTTTTTT
.	TRBJ2-3	TRBV7-8	.	CASSFLGVISTDTQYF	TGTGCCAGCAGCTTCTTAGGAGTAATCAGCACAGATACGCAGTATTTT
.	TRBJ1-3	TRBV2	.	CASSEGGGSNTIYF	TGTGCCAGCAGTGAAGGTGGAGGGTCAAACACCATATATTTT
.	TRBJ1-1	TRBV5-6	.	CASSPRGMNTEAFF	TGTGCCAGCAGCCCCCGGGGGATGAACACTGAAGCTTTCTTT
TRBD2	TRBJ2-7	TRBV11-2	.	CASSYRTSGRKYEQYF	TGTGCCAGCAGCTACCGGACTAGCGGGAGGAAATACGAGCAGTACTTC